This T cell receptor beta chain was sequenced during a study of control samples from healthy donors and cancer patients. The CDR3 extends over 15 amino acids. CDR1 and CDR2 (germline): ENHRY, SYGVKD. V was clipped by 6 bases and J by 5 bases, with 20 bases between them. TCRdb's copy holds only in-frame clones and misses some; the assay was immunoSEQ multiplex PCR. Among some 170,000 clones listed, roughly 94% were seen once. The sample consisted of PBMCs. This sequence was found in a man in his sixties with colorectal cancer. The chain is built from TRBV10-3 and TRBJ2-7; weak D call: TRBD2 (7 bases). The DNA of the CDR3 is TGTGCCATCAGGGGCTGGGGGGGCCCAGGAAACGAGCAGTACTTC. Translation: CAIRGWGGPGNEQYF.